This T cell receptor (beta chain) came from a study of cytomegalovirus exposure and HLA in healthy donors. Primers: 60 Vbeta forward and 13 Jbeta reverse. Sequenced by immunoSEQ multiplex PCR; TCRdb stores in-frame clones only, minus some. Here the sample spans 250,000 to 350,000 clones, approximately 90% being singletons. Study conclusions and caveats: Per a prior analysis, the majority of TCR beta V segments were productive roughly 87% or roughly 30% of the time. A later look showed TCR association rates differing by HLA locus, highest for DRB1 and lowest for HLA-C.

Notes on this clone: Its antigen remains unidentified.

This CDR3 has 16 residues. V was clipped by 6 bases and J by 5 bases; unmatched bases: 13. CDR1 SGHTA and CDR2 FQGTGA come from the germline V gene. Participants comprised healthy donors of bone marrow. This receptor was identified in a middle-aged man in good health and CMV-seropositive. The chain employs TRBV7-3 and TRBJ2-3, with 8 bases matching TRBD2. The source material was PBMCs. CDR3 sequence (DNA): TGTGCCAGCAGTCAAGGACTAGCCCTGGTAGGAGATACGCAGTATTTT. Translated: CASSQGLALVGDTQYF.